These 11 T cell receptor beta chains were all obtained from the same sample, sequenced in a study of control samples from healthy donors and cancer patients. The protocol was immunoSEQ multiplex PCR, while the TCRdb copy is restricted to in-frame clones and leaves out a portion. The repertoire holds about 130,000 clones, with approximately 94% as singletons. The sequencing sample was made of blood. These receptors were taken from a man aged 30 to 39 in good health.

J is TRBJ2-7 and V is TRBV6-2 or TRBV6-3, with TRBD2 matching over 7 bases. Trimming removed 2 bases from V and 3 bases from J; junction bases left unmatched: 1. The length of the CDR3 is 13 residues. The germline CDR1 and CDR2 sequences are MNHEY and SVGEGT. The CDR3 DNA is TGTGCCAGCAGTTACGAGCGGGGCTACGAGCAGTACTTC. Amino acid sequence: CASSYERGYEQYF.

The chain has TRBV28 and TRBJ1-2; possibly TRBD1 for D (5 bases). The V and J ends lost 6 bases and 5 bases respectively, with 22 bases between them. Germline CDR1 reads MDHEN; CDR2 reads SYDVKM. The CDR3 covers 16 residues. In DNA form, the CDR3 reads TGTGCCAGCAGGTCCCACTTTACAGGTACTATGTATGGCTACACCTTC. Amino acid sequence: CASRSHFTGTMYGYTF.

The genes are TRBV6-5 and TRBJ2-7; D is unclear. This CDR3 is built from 14 residues. Germline values: CDR1 MNHEY, CDR2 SVGAGI. Deletions cut 0 bases from V and 6 bases from J, with 12 bases between. CDR3 sequence (DNA): TGTGCCAGCAGTTACTCGAGATTCGGAACCGAGCAGTACTTC. It translates to CASSYSRFGTEQYF.

CDR3 in amino acids: CAWSLRGAPTGELFF. CDR3 DNA: TGTGCCTGGAGTCTCCGGGGGGCACCCACCGGGGAGCTGTTTTTT. This sequence joins TRBV30 and TRBJ2-2; TRBD2 is a possible D gene (7 bases). The germline V and J ends were trimmed by 2 bases and 4 bases, with 14 bases remaining between them. Per germline, CDR1 GTSNPN and CDR2 SVGIG (reference sequence). CDR3 length: 15 residues. Supplemented by reference TRBV30 and TRBJ2-2, the full variable domain reads SQTIHQWPATLVQPVGSPLSLECTVEGTSNPNLYWYRQAAGRGLQLLFYSVGIGQISSEVPQNLSASRPQDRQFILSSKKLLLSDSGFYLCAWSLRGAPTGELFFGEGSRLTVL.

The chain links TRBV3-1 (or the pseudogene TRBV3-2) to TRBJ2-3; 13 bases fit TRBD2. With 2 bases clipped from V and 1 base from J, the junction kept 3 bases outside the gene matches. Germline-derived CDR1 and CDR2 are LGHDT and YNNKEL (reference sequence). CDR3 length: 17 residues. CDR3 protein: CASSQIGLAGGTDTQYF. CDR3 nucleotides: TGTGCCAGCAGCCAAATAGGACTAGCGGGGGGCACAGATACGCAGTATTTT.

The V call is TRBV6-2 or TRBV6-3, the J call TRBJ2-5; weak D call: TRBD1 (5 bases). This CDR3 is 14 amino acids long. V lost 1 base, J lost 4 bases, and 10 bases lay in between. Germline V gene sequence: CDR1 MNHEY, CDR2 SVGEGT. This CDR3 is CASSYLGQGETQYF. As DNA, the CDR3 is TGTGCCAGCAGTTACTTAGGGCAGGGAGAGACCCAGTACTTC.

The chain links TRBV2 to TRBJ2-3, with 7 bases aligning to TRBD1. The J segment lost 0 bases and the V segment lost 6 bases, leaving 9 bases of the junction unmatched. Germline V lookup: CDR1 SNHLY, CDR2 FYNNEI. CDR3 length: 16 residues. This chain's CDR3 is CASRALTGPSTDTQYF. The CDR3, as DNA: TGTGCCAGCAGAGCACTGACAGGGCCTAGCACAGATACGCAGTATTTT. Using reference TRBV2 and TRBJ2-3 for the parts outside the CDR3, the full variable domain is EPEVTQTPSHQVTQMGQEVILRCVPISNHLYFYWYRQILGQKVEFLVSFYNNEISEKSEIFDDQFSVERPDGSNFTLKIRSTKLEDSAMYFCASRALTGPSTDTQYFGPGTRLTVL.

The chain carries TRBV19 and TRBJ2-6; 7 nucleotides agree with TRBD1. This CDR3 has 17 residues. V shed 4 bases and J 0 bases; nucleotides not matched to a gene: 6. Germline CDR1 reads LNHDA; CDR2 reads SQIVND (reference sequence). CDR3 region: CASSRRTGLSGANVLTF. In DNA form, the CDR3 reads TGTGCCAGTAGTAGACGGACAGGACTCTCTGGGGCCAACGTCCTGACTTTC.

This chain uses TRBV6-5 with TRBJ1-4; D is possibly TRBD1 (5 bases). Trimming cost V 8 bases and J 10 bases, with 20 bases left between them. Germline V lookup: CDR1 MNHEY, CDR2 SVGAGI. CDR3 length equals 14 residues. The chain's CDR3 is CASRGGSGQGKLFF. Written as DNA, the CDR3 is TGTGCCAGCCGGGGGGGATCAGGACAAGGAAAACTGTTTTTT.

J is TRBJ1-1 and V is TRBV7-2; a weak D match, TRBD1 (6 bases). Germline V gene lookup returns CDR1 SGHTA and CDR2 FQGNSA. Deletions cut 5 bases from V and 0 bases from J, with 13 bases between. The CDR3 extends over 15 amino acids. CDR3 in DNA: TGTGCCAGCAGCCTGAACAGGGCCATGAACACTGAAGCTTTCTTT. Its translation is CASSLNRAMNTEAFF. Supplemented by reference TRBV7-2 and TRBJ1-1, the full variable domain reads GAGVSQSPSNKVTEKGKDVELRCDPISGHTALYWYRQSLGQGLEFLIYFQGNSAPDKSGLPSDRFSAERTGGSVSTLTIQRTQQEDSAVYLCASSLNRAMNTEAFFGQGTRLTVV.

The rearrangement uses TRBV7-2 and TRBJ2-7; D remains ambiguous. Germline assignment: CDR1 SGHTA and CDR2 FQGNSA. The CDR3 is made up of 14 amino acids. Trimming left V 5 bases short and J 3 bases short, with 14 bases between. The CDR3 DNA reads TGTGCCAGCAGCCGCTTGGGGTCAGGCTACGAGCAGTACTTC. Protein: CASSRLGSGYEQYF. Full variable domain (outside the CDR3, taken from reference TRBV7-2 and TRBJ2-7): GAGVSQSPSNKVTEKGKDVELRCDPISGHTALYWYRQSLGQGLEFLIYFQGNSAPDKSGLPSDRFSAERTGGSVSTLTIQRTQQEDSAVYLCASSRLGSGYEQYFGPGTRLTVT.